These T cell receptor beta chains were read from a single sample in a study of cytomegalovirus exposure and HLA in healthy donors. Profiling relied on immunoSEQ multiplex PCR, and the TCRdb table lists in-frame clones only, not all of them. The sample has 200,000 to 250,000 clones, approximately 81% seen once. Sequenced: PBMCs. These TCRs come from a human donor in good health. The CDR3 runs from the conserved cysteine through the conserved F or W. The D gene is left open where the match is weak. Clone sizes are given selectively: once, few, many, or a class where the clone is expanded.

CDR3aa: CASSANMAGVTQQYF
CDR3nt: TGTGCCAGCAGCGCCAACATGGCGGGAGTCACCCAGCAGTACTTC
len: 15
j_gene: TRBJ2-7
v_gene: TRBV7-9
abundance: -
d_gene: TRBD2

CDR3aa: CASSPSAGNYGYTF
CDR3nt: TGCGCCAGCAGCCCCTCGGCCGGGAACTATGGCTACACCTTC
len: 14
j_gene: TRBJ1-2
v_gene: TRBV4-1
abundance: -
d_gene: -

CDR3aa: CASSPGQGGTEAFF
CDR3nt: TGTGCCAGCTCACCGGGACAGGGAGGCACTGAAGCTTTCTTT
len: 14
j_gene: TRBJ1-1
v_gene: TRBV18
abundance: -
d_gene: TRBD1

CDR3aa: CASSWGTGSMNTEAFF
CDR3nt: TGTGCCAGCAGCTGGGGGACAGGTAGTATGAACACTGAAGCTTTCTTT
len: 16
j_gene: TRBJ1-1
v_gene: TRBV5-4
abundance: -
d_gene: TRBD1

CDR3aa: CATSMTSLGTQYF
CDR3nt: TGTGCCACCAGCATGACAAGCCTGGGGACCCAGTACTTC
len: 13
j_gene: TRBJ2-5
v_gene: TRBV15
abundance: -
d_gene: -

CDR3aa: CASSLGRRGSTTDTQYF
CDR3nt: TGTGCCAGCAGCTTAGGGCGCAGGGGGTCTACCACAGATACGCAGTATTTT
len: 17
j_gene: TRBJ2-3
v_gene: TRBV7-6
abundance: few
d_gene: TRBD1

CDR3aa: CASSDYRGAETQYF
CDR3nt: TGTGCCAGCAGTGATTATCGGGGTGCAGAGACCCAGTACTTC
len: 14
j_gene: TRBJ2-5
v_gene: TRBV25-1
abundance: -
d_gene: -

CDR3aa: CASSFGTSGRALNTDTQYF
CDR3nt: TGTGCCAGCAGTTTCGGGACTAGCGGGAGGGCCTTGAACACAGATACGCAGTATTTT
len: 19
j_gene: TRBJ2-3
v_gene: TRBV7-9
abundance: -
d_gene: TRBD2

CDR3aa: CASSSGQSNYGYTF
CDR3nt: TGTGCCAGCAGCTCGGGACAGTCTAACTATGGCTACACCTTC
len: 14
j_gene: TRBJ1-2
v_gene: TRBV5-4
abundance: -
d_gene: TRBD1

CDR3aa: CASSMGLAGGPDEQFF
CDR3nt: TGTGCCAGCAGCATGGGACTAGCGGGAGGTCCGGATGAGCAGTTCTTC
len: 16
j_gene: TRBJ2-1
v_gene: TRBV5-4
abundance: -
d_gene: TRBD2

CDR3aa: CASSPVGAVTDTQYF
CDR3nt: TGTGCCAGCAGCCCCGTGGGAGCGGTCACAGATACGCAGTATTTT
len: 15
j_gene: TRBJ2-3
v_gene: TRBV6-6
abundance: -
d_gene: -